Listed here are 9 T cell receptor beta chains from one sample, sequenced in a study of blood T cell repertoires in COVID-19. This table comes from immunoSEQ multiplex PCR, and its TCRdb copy is limited to in-frame clones, with some not included. The top ten clones hold 1.4% of a sample with 350,000 to 450,000 clones, 70% to 90% of them seen once. Sequenced: PBMCs or T cells enriched from blood (not recorded which). The origin of the receptors is a woman under 30 who had been exposed to COVID-19.

With regard to this clone: Its ends do not fully match the called genes, so a read error is possible. The chain joins TRBV7-9 to TRBJ2-5; TRBD1 aligns across 8 bases. Germline CDR1 is SEHNR and CDR2 is FQNEAQ (reference sequence). This CDR3 contains 15 residues. The CDR3: CASSLGQGIQEIQYF. DNA of the CDR3: TGTGCCAGCAGCTTAGGACAGGGGATCCAAGAGATCCAGTACTTC. The full variable domain, with the rest looked up from reference TRBV7-9 and TRBJ2-5, is DTGVSQNPRHKITKRGQNVTFRCDPISEHNRLYWYRQTLGQGPEFLTYFQNEAQLEKSRLLSDRFSAERPKGSFSTLEIQRTEQGDSAMYLCASSLGQGIQEIQYFGPGTRLLVL.

The chain employs TRBV13 and TRBJ1-1; D perhaps matches TRBD1 (6 bases). Trimming took off 4 bases at V and 3 bases at J, with 15 bases between the two ends. Germline V gene data show CDR1 as PRHDT and CDR2 as FYEKMQ (reference sequence). The CDR3 is 15 residues long. The CDR3 bases are TGTGCCAGCAGCTGGCCACAGGGAGGGTACACTGAAGCTTTCTTT. Its protein is CASSWPQGGYTEAFF.

The J gene is TRBJ2-2, the V gene TRBV2; D may be TRBD1 (6 bases). The V end was cut by 6 bases, the J end by 5 bases, with 16 bases between. This CDR3 region has 15 residues. Looked up from germline, CDR1 is SNHLY and CDR2 is FYNNEI. CDR3 DNA: TGTGCCAGCAGCGGAGAGGGGGTGGGAACCGGGGAGCTGTTTTTT. Translated: CASSGEGVGTGELFF.

The rearrangement joins TRBV5-1 to TRBJ1-1, with D perhaps matching TRBD1 (5 bases). Germline CDR1 SGHRS, CDR2 YFSETQ. The CDR3 extends over 15 amino acids. V dropped 4 bases and J dropped 5 bases, with 18 bases sitting between them. CDR3 in amino acids: CASSRDLPGRTEAFF. Here the CDR3 DNA reads TGCGCCAGCAGCCGGGACTTACCCGGGAGGACTGAAGCTTTCTTT. Together with reference TRBV5-1 and TRBJ1-1, the CDR3 gives the full variable domain: KAGVTQTPRYLIKTRGQQVTLSCSPISGHRSVSWYQQTPGQGLQFLFEYFSETQRNKGNFPGRFSGRQFSNSRSEMNVSTLELGDSALYLCASSRDLPGRTEAFFGQGTRLTVV.

The chain uses TRBV5-6 and TRBJ1-3, with no clear D. The germline V gene has CDR1 SGHDT and CDR2 YYEEEE. Trimming pared 7 bases from V and 2 bases from J, leaving 10 bases between. This CDR3 contains 13 residues. Here the CDR3 DNA reads TGTGCCAGCTTGGGCCTGGCTGGAAACACCATATATTTT. This translates into CASLGLAGNTIYF.

V is TRBV5-4 and J is TRBJ1-5; no definite D call. Trimming stripped 0 bases from V and 3 bases from J, with 4 bases between. The germline CDR1 and CDR2 sequences are SGHNT and YYREEE (reference sequence). This CDR3 region has 13 residues. The CDR3 sequence is CASSLGINQPQHF. The CDR3 bases are TGTGCCAGCAGCTTGGGTATCAATCAGCCCCAGCATTTT.

The chain has TRBV6-5 and TRBJ2-7; TRBD1 aligns across 8 bases. The length of the CDR3 is 15 residues. J gave up 3 bases and V 6 bases, and 10 bases lay outside the gene matches. Looked up from germline, CDR1 is MNHEY and CDR2 is SVGAGI. The CDR3 sequence is CASRLLRDRIYEQYF. Written as DNA, the CDR3 is TGTGCCAGCAGATTATTACGGGACAGGATCTACGAGCAGTACTTC.

The CDR3 region is CASRTGVMYF. In DNA form, the CDR3 reads TGTGCCAGCAGAACAGGGGTTATGTACTTC. The genes are TRBV2 and TRBJ2-7; 7 nucleotides match TRBD1. After removal of 6 bases from V and 12 bases from J, the junction contained 5 bases not matched to a gene. The CDR3 runs 10 residues. The germline V gene has CDR1 SNHLY and CDR2 FYNNEI.

This clone was recorded only once. The rearrangement uses TRBV28 and TRBJ1-5; D perhaps matches TRBD1 (5 bases). V lost 1 base and J lost 4, with 20 bases in between. This CDR3 comprises 18 residues. Germline V gene data show CDR1 as MDHEN and CDR2 as SYDVKM. CDR3 DNA: TGTGCCAGCAGTTTATCGGCCCGGGGACGGGAGGGTAATCAGCCCCAGCATTTT. This sequence encodes CASSLSARGREGNQPQHF.